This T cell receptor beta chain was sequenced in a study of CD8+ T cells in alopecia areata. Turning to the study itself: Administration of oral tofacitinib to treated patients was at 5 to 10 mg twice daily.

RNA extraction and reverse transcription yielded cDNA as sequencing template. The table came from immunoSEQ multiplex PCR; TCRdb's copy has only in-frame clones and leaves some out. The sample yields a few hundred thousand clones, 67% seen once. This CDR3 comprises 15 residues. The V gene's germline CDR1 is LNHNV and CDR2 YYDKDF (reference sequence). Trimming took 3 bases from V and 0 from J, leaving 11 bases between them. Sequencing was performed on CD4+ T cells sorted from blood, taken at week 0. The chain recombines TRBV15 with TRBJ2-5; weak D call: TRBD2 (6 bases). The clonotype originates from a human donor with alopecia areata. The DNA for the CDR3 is TGTGCCACCAGCAGGGCTATAGCGGACCAAGAGACCCAGTACTTC. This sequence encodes CATSRAIADQETQYF.